The 5 T cell receptor beta chains in this list originate from one sample, sequenced in a study of T cells after yellow fever vaccination. TCRdb re-called the 5' RACE reads through MiXCR, storing one row per CDR3 protein. The sample includes more than 95,000 distinct CDR3 sequences, 7.2% of them seen just once. The sequencing used CD4+ T cells sorted from PBMCs, collected around 45 days after the first yellow fever vaccination. The receptors were gathered from a man aged 18 to 35 who received the YFV17D yellow fever vaccine.

This clonotype was seen a handful of times. The CDR3 protein is CASSSILSDGELFF. The DNA for the CDR3 is TGTGCCAGCAGCTCGATTTTATCGGACGGGGAGCTGTTTTTT. The chain combines TRBV5-4 with TRBJ2-2; D not certain. CDR1 and CDR2 (germline): SGHNT, YYREEE (reference sequence). The V gene lost 3 bases and the J gene lost 7 bases, with 13 bases spanning the gap. The CDR3 runs 14 residues.

This clonotype came up many times. CDR3 residues: CASSLAGAGNQETQYF. CDR3 in DNA: TGTGCCAGCAGTTTAGCGGGGGCCGGAAACCAAGAGACCCAGTACTTC. The chain couples TRBV27 to TRBJ2-5, with TRBD2 as a possible D gene (7 bases). Germline V lookup: CDR1 MNHEY, CDR2 SMNVEV (reference sequence). The CDR3 covers 16 residues. Trimming stripped 2 bases from V and 0 bases from J, with 13 bases between.

This chain uses TRBV18 with TRBJ1-5; D might be TRBD1 (6 bases). This CDR3 contains 14 residues. V lost 2 bases, J lost 6 bases, and 11 bases lay in between. Germline loops: CDR1 KGHSH, CDR2 LQKENI. The CDR3 DNA follows: TGTGCCAGCTCACCAAACAAGGGGGGTCAGCCCCAGCATTTT. Its translation is CASSPNKGGQPQHF.

This clonotype appeared a few times. One junction end does not reproduce the germline sequence, and a read error may be involved. The chain carries TRBV7-2 and TRBJ2-7; 10 bases match TRBD2. Germline lookup yields CDR1 SGHTA and CDR2 FQGNSA. CDR3 length equals 14 residues. CDR3 protein: CASSLAGVSYEQYF. The DNA of the CDR3 is TGTGCCAGCAGCCTAGCGGGGGTTTCCTACGAGCAGTACTTC.

This clonotype was detected many times. The rearrangement links TRBV27 to TRBJ2-4; 8 bases align to TRBD2. The length of the CDR3 is 19 residues. V dropped 1 base and J dropped 0; count of bases not matched to a gene: 11. Looked up from germline, CDR1 is MNHEY and CDR2 is SMNVEV (reference sequence). The CDR3 DNA is TGTGCCAGCAGTTTATTCGGGCGAGCGGGGGCCGGAGCCAAAAACATTCAGTACTTC. Translated, it gives CASSLFGRAGAGAKNIQYF.